What follows is one T cell receptor (beta chain) and its context. Which antigen it targets is not known. Base qualities are not at hand, and no much larger clone is one base apart. This specimen belongs to a study of technical replicates of blood from a handful of donors (dated by TCRdb to 2016 to 2017). V was cut back by 0 bases and J by 0 bases, leaving a gap of 6 bases between them. CDR1 SGHDT and CDR2 YYEEEE were looked up in the germline V gene. The cysteine opens and the phenylalanine closes a CDR3 of 14 amino acids. Only CDR3 DNA remains: 42 bases, in frame from the first base. The library was made by the immunoSEQ multiplex PCR assay. TCRdb mirrors the immuneACCESS table, restricted to in-frame sequences. Some clones are absent from its copies; in checked studies, under half trace to an unresolved V gene, and the reason for the others is unknown. The sample yields around 70,000 clones; roughly 96% were counted once. The biggest ten clones account for over 0.2% of the sample.

This receptor was identified in a human donor in good health. The rearrangement combines TRBV5-6 with TRBJ1-1; the D gene cannot be resolved reliably. The sequenced sample was T cells isolated from PBMCs. This receptor has the CDR3 CASSLGRVNTEAFF. The nucleotide sequence is given as TGTGCCAGCAGCTTGGGACGGGTGAACACTGAAGCTTTCTTT.